This T cell receptor (beta chain) was obtained from a study of response to subunit inactivated influenza vaccine. There are many counts of this clonotype. TCRdb passed the RT-PCR reads through MiXCR, listing each CDR3 protein once. The data hold 430,000 or so distinct CDR3 sequences, with around 9.9% observed a single time. This sample comprised PBMCs from blood, obtained roughly 46 days after vaccination. The clonotype originates from a man aged 50 or older who received an inactivated influenza vaccine.

CDR3 region: CASTVRLDEQFF. CDR3 nucleotide sequence: TGTGCCAGCACAGTTCGGTTGGATGAGCAGTTCTTC. The V call is TRBV7-9, the J call TRBJ2-1; D is undetermined. Per the germline V gene, CDR1 is SEHNR and CDR2 is FQNEAQ (reference sequence). The CDR3 loop spans 12 amino acids. V lost 7 bases and J 8 bases, leaving 12 bases between the germline ends.